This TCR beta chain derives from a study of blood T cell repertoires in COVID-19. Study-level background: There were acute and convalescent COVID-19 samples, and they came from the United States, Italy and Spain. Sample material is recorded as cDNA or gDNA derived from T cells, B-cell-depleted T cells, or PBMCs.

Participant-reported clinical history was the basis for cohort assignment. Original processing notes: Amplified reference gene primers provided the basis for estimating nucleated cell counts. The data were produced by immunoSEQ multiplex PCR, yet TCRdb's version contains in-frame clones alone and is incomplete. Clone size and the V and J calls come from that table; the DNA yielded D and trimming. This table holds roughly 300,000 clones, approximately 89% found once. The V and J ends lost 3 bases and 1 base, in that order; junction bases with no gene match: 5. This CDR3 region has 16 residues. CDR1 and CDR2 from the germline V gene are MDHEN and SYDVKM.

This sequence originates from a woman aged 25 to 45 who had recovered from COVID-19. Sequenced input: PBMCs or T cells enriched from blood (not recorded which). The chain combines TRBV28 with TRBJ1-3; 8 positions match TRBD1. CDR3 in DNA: TGTGCCAGCAGTTTCCAGGGGGCTCTATCTGGAAACACCATATATTTT. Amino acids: CASSFQGALSGNTIYF.